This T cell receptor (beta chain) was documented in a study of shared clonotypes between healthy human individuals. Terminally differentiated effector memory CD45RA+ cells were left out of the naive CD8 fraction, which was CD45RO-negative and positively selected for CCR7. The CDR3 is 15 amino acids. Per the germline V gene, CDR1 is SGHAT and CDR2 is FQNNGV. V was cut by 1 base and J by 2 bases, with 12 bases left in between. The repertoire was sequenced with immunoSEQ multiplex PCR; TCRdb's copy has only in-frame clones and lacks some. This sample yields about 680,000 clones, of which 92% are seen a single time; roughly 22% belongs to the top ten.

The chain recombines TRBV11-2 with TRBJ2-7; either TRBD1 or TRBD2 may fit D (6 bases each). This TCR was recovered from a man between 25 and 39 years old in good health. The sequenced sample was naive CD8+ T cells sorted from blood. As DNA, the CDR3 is TGTGCCAGCAGCTTAGGGGGGGCCGGGCCCTACGAGCAGTACTTC. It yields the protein CASSLGGAGPYEQYF.